Presented here are 27 T cell receptor beta chains from one specimen sequenced in a study of T cell changes during pregnancy in multiple sclerosis. Repertoires were generated with immunoSEQ multiplex PCR, while TCRdb's copy carries only in-frame clones and drops some. The sample holds 78,000 or so clones, about 93% seen once. Sequenced here: CD4+ T cells from peripheral blood mononuclear cells, sampled before pregnancy. These receptors were taken from a female donor with multiple sclerosis, enrolled in a pregnancy study.

The V gene is TRBV9, the J gene TRBJ2-2; the match to TRBD2 covers 14 bases. V lost 0 bases and J lost 3; bases outside the gene matches: 4. CDR1 is SGDLS and CDR2 is YYNGEE in the germline V gene. CDR3 length: 18 residues. CDR3 nucleotide sequence: TGTGCCAGCAGCGTAGGACTAGCGGGAGGGGGGCACACCGGGGAGCTGTTTTTT. It is translated as CASSVGLAGGGHTGELFF. Full variable domain (missing parts from reference TRBV9 and TRBJ2-2): DSGVTQTPKHLITATGQRVTLRCSPRSGDLSVYWYQQSLDQGLQFLIQYYNGEERAKGNILERFSAQQFPDLHSELNLSSLELGDSALYFCASSVGLAGGGHTGELFFGEGSRLTVL.

The gene calls are TRBV4-1 and TRBJ2-7; 8 nucleotides align to TRBD2. V trimming: 1 base; J trimming: 6 bases; junction bases outside the gene matches: 8. CDR1 and CDR2 (germline): MGHRA, YSYEKL. The CDR3 runs to 15 residues. CDR3 DNA: TGCGCCAGCAGCCAAGGCGTCGGACTAGCTGTCGAGCAGTACTTC. Translation gives CASSQGVGLAVEQYF.

The chain uses TRBV29-1 and TRBJ2-2, with 8 bases lining up with TRBD1. The CDR3 covers 14 residues. Per the germline V gene, CDR1 is SQVTM and CDR2 is ANQGSEA. Germline trimming cut 1 base from V and 5 bases from J; bases unmatched to any gene: 3. The CDR3 sequence is CSVEGRQGTGELFF. For the CDR3, the DNA is TGCAGCGTTGAAGGACGACAGGGGACCGGGGAGCTGTTTTTT.

The genes are TRBV5-1 and TRBJ1-1; the D gene is possibly TRBD1 (5 bases). CDR3 size: 16 residues. Germline CDR1 reads SGHRS; CDR2 reads YFSETQ. The V end lost 6 bases, the J end lost 0 bases, and 18 bases lay between the germline ends. Here the CDR3 reads CASKRIPAGLNTEAFF. In DNA, the CDR3 is TGCGCCAGCAAACGTATACCGGCAGGGCTGAACACTGAAGCTTTCTTT. The full variable domain, completed using reference TRBV5-1 and TRBJ1-1, is KAGVTQTPRYLIKTRGQQVTLSCSPISGHRSVSWYQQTPGQGLQFLFEYFSETQRNKGNFPGRFSGRQFSNSRSEMNVSTLELGDSALYLCASKRIPAGLNTEAFFGQGTRLTVV.

This chain joins TRBV9 and TRBJ2-3, with D maybe TRBD2 (7 bases). The V gene's germline CDR1 is SGDLS and CDR2 YYNGEE. Trimming cost V 0 bases and J 3 bases, with 14 bases left between them. This CDR3 region has 16 residues. CDR3 region: CASSVGGAGATDTQYF. The CDR3 DNA sequence: TGTGCCAGCAGCGTAGGGGGGGCGGGAGCGACAGATACGCAGTATTTT.

The CDR3 here is CASSLPGGVREKLFF. CDR3 sequence (DNA): TGTGCCAGCAGTTTACCCGGGGGAGTTCGTGAAAAACTGTTTTTT. V gene TRBV28 combines with J gene TRBJ1-4; D might be TRBD1 (5 bases). Germline lookup yields CDR1 MDHEN and CDR2 SYDVKM. The CDR3 runs 15 residues. The germline V and J ends were trimmed by 2 bases and 7 bases, with 14 bases remaining between them.

V and J are TRBV11-3 and TRBJ2-1, with 8 bases identical to TRBD1. V dropped 5 bases and J dropped 8; count of bases not matched to a gene: 8. The CDR3 spans 14 residues. Germline loops: CDR1 SGHNT, CDR2 YENEEA. The CDR3 DNA sequence: TGTGCCAGCAGCCTGGACAGGGACCTCGATGAGCAGTTCTTC. Its translation: CASSLDRDLDEQFF.

This clone appeared once. The gene calls are TRBV30 and TRBJ1-1, with a possible D match to TRBD1 (6 bases). Germline V CDR1 and CDR2: GTSNPN, SVGIG (reference sequence). With 4 bases removed from V and 4 bases from J, the gap between germline ends came to 19 bases. The CDR3 runs 15 residues. The CDR3 spells CAWTDIGVGGTEAFF. CDR3 in DNA: TGTGCCTGGACGGATATAGGTGTAGGGGGCACTGAAGCTTTCTTT.

The chain recombines TRBV7-8 with TRBJ2-1; D is unresolved. Trimming took 4 bases from V and 5 from J, leaving 15 bases between them. The CDR3 contains 15 residues. Germline V gives CDR1 SGHVS, CDR2 FQNEAQ. DNA for the CDR3: TGTGCCAGCAGCTCGTTTTGGTCCTCGGACAATGAGCAGTTCTTC. Amino acids: CASSSFWSSDNEQFF.

J is TRBJ2-5 and V is TRBV6-4; tentative D call: TRBD2 (6 bases). The CDR3 runs to 13 residues. In germline, CDR1 is MRHNA, CDR2 SNTAGT. The V gene lost 5 bases and the J gene lost 4 bases, with 11 bases spanning the gap. CDR3 nucleotide sequence: TGTGCCAGCAGTCGGGACTGGGGAGAGACCCAGTACTTC. Amino acids: CASSRDWGETQYF.

The V call is TRBV10-3, the J call TRBJ2-2; 7 bases align to TRBD1. The length of the CDR3 is 15 residues. V dropped 4 bases and J dropped 7; count of bases not matched to a gene: 9. Germline V gene data show CDR1 as ENHRY and CDR2 as SYGVKD. CDR3 residues: CAISARGNLNGELFF. In DNA, the CDR3 is TGTGCCATCAGTGCCAGGGGGAACCTCAACGGGGAGCTGTTTTTT.

The V gene is TRBV25-1, the J gene TRBJ1-4, with TRBD1 matching over 7 bases. The CDR3 runs to 14 residues. V lost 3 bases to trimming and J lost 10 bases; unmatched junction nucleotides: 8. CDR1 and CDR2 from the germline V gene are MGHDK and SYGVNS. The CDR3 spells CASSEYRGEGKLFF. The CDR3 DNA sequence: TGTGCCAGCAGTGAGTACAGGGGAGAGGGAAAACTGTTTTTT.

This chain links TRBV18 with TRBJ2-5, with a tentative D call TRBD2 (6 bases). The germline V gene encodes CDR1 KGHSH and CDR2 LQKENI. With 5 bases removed from V and 2 bases from J, the gap between germline ends came to 9 bases. The CDR3 runs 13 residues. The CDR3 DNA reads as TGTGCCAGCTCATCGGGGACTCAAGAGACCCAGTACTTC. Amino acid sequence: CASSSGTQETQYF.

This chain uses TRBV9 with TRBJ1-1; 7 nucleotides agree with TRBD1. From germline, CDR1 is SGDLS and CDR2 YYNGEE. The CDR3 is 14 amino acids. J gave up 0 bases and V 3 bases, and 2 bases lay outside the gene matches. The CDR3 nucleotides read TGTGCCAGCAGCGCGGGACAGTTGAACACTGAAGCTTTCTTT. Translation gives CASSAGQLNTEAFF.

The V gene is TRBV2, the J gene TRBJ2-1; possibly TRBD2 for D (5 bases). CDR1 and CDR2 from the germline V gene are SNHLY and FYNNEI. CDR3 length: 13 residues. The V end was cut by 2 bases, the J end by 8 bases, with 10 bases between. The CDR3 nucleotides are TGTGCCAGCAGTGAACGGACTTATCATGAGCAGTTCTTC. Its translation is CASSERTYHEQFF.

The chain recombines TRBV5-4 with TRBJ2-1, with 9 bases matching TRBD2. CDR3 length: 15 amino acids. Unmatched junction bases numbered 3, after V lost 3 bases and J lost 2 bases. CDR1 is SGHNT and CDR2 is YYREEE in the germline V gene (reference sequence). CDR3 coding DNA: TGTGCCAGCAGCTCCCTAGCGGGGACCTACAATGAGCAGTTCTTC. It codes for CASSSLAGTYNEQFF.

The chain employs TRBV5-8 and TRBJ1-5; D might be TRBD1 (5 bases). Between the trimmed V and J ends, which lost 0 bases and 1 base, there was a span of 8 bases. This CDR3 comprises 15 residues. Germline loops: CDR1 SGHTS, CDR2 YDEGEE. CDR3 sequence: CASSLAGGSNQPQHF. The DNA for the CDR3 is TGTGCCAGCAGCTTGGCGGGGGGAAGCAATCAGCCCCAGCATTTT.

The chain is built from TRBV7-6 and TRBJ1-6; possibly TRBD1 for D (6 bases). With 2 bases removed from V and 5 bases from J, the gap between germline ends came to 16 bases. From germline, CDR1 is SGHVS and CDR2 FNYEAQ. The CDR3 sequence is 17 residues long. The CDR3 loop is CASSLMGAGVHNSPLHF. DNA for the CDR3: TGTGCCAGCAGCTTAATGGGGGCGGGGGTTCATAATTCACCCCTCCACTTT.

As for this clone: This same CDR3 is encoded by further DNA sequences in the sample. J is TRBJ2-5 and V is TRBV19; 8 bases agree with TRBD2. The CDR3 contains 15 residues. The V gene's germline CDR1 is LNHDA and CDR2 SQIVND (reference sequence). The junction had 3 bases not matched to a gene; V was cut back by 3 bases and J by 0 bases. As DNA, the CDR3 is TGTGCCAGTAGTATCGGGCGGGGGGACCAAGAGACCCAGTACTTC. Its protein is CASSIGRGDQETQYF.

The J gene is TRBJ2-5, the V gene TRBV10-3, with a possible D match to TRBD2 (6 bases). V lost 7 bases, J lost 1 base, and 13 bases lay in between. The CDR3 runs to 14 residues. Per the germline V gene, CDR1 is ENHRY and CDR2 is SYGVKD. The CDR3 nucleotides read TGTGCCATCAACTCTAACGGGGGCCAAGAGACCCAGTACTTC. Translation: CAINSNGGQETQYF.

The chain couples TRBV19 to TRBJ2-5; D gene unclear. Germline CDR1 LNHDA, CDR2 SQIVND (reference sequence). The CDR3 covers 13 residues. Trimming removed 0 bases from V and 1 base from J, with 3 bases in between. The CDR3 region is CASSIDVQETQYF. CDR3 DNA sequence: TGTGCCAGTAGTATAGACGTCCAAGAGACCCAGTACTTC.

The chain has TRBV28 and TRBJ2-1; no definite D call. CDR1 and CDR2 from the germline V gene are MDHEN and SYDVKM. The germline V and J ends were trimmed by 8 bases and 2 bases, with 13 bases remaining between them. The CDR3 extends over 14 amino acids. DNA for the CDR3: TGTGCCAGCCAAGTCTCCGGTACCTACAATGAGCAGTTCTTC. Translated, it gives CASQVSGTYNEQFF.

The sample holds one count of this clone. The chain joins TRBV6-5 to TRBJ1-1; 9 bases align to TRBD1. V lost 8 bases, J lost 2 bases, and 3 bases stayed unmatched. The length of the CDR3 is 13 residues. CDR1 is MNHEY, CDR2 SVGAGI, per germline. CDR3 nucleotide sequence: TGTGCCAGCTCGGGACAGGGAAACACTGAAGCTTTCTTT. It encodes CASSGQGNTEAFF.

The chain joins TRBV6-1 to TRBJ1-2; 10 nucleotides line up with TRBD1. This CDR3 spans 13 amino acids. Germline CDR1 MNHNS, CDR2 SASEGT. With 6 bases clipped from V and 7 bases from J, the junction kept 5 bases outside the gene matches. CDR3 DNA: TGTGCCAGCAGGATTGGGACAGGGGTTGGCTACACCTTC. Its translation: CASRIGTGVGYTF.

The V gene is TRBV19, the J gene TRBJ2-1, with D maybe TRBD2 (6 bases). V dropped 4 bases and J dropped 5 bases, with 24 bases sitting between them. Germline-derived CDR1 and CDR2 are LNHDA and SQIVND (reference sequence). CDR3 length: 18 residues. DNA for the CDR3: TGTGCCAGTAGTAGAGTGATGGGGGAGGCCACAGTAAACAATGAGCAGTTCTTC. Translated: CASSRVMGEATVNNEQFF. The whole variable domain, filled in from reference TRBV19 and TRBJ2-1, reads DGGITQSPKYLFRKEGQNVTLSCEQNLNHDAMYWYRQDPGQGLRLIYYSQIVNDFQKGDIAEGYSVSREKKESFPLTVTSAQKNPTAFYLCASSRVMGEATVNNEQFFGPGTRLTVL.

V and J are TRBV27 and TRBJ2-5; 9 bases fit TRBD2. Germline loops: CDR1 MNHEY, CDR2 SMNVEV (reference sequence). V was clipped by 6 bases and J by 10 bases; unmatched bases: 12. This CDR3 spans 14 amino acids. In DNA form, the CDR3 reads TGTGCCAGCAGCCCCCGGGGCGGGAGGGAGGGCCAGTACTTC. It yields the protein CASSPRGGREGQYF.

The rearrangement links TRBV5-1 to TRBJ2-1; D remains ambiguous. Germline assignment: CDR1 SGHRS and CDR2 YFSETQ. CDR3 size: 16 residues. Trimming removed 0 bases from V and 0 bases from J, with 10 bases in between. CDR3 loop: CASSLGATHSYNEQFF. The CDR3 DNA reads as TGCGCCAGCAGCTTGGGTGCCACACACTCCTACAATGAGCAGTTCTTC.